This record covers a single T cell receptor beta chain. The antigen is unknown. The sample originates from a study of T cell clones after liver transplantation. Study information: Samples came from ITN030ST, which attempted immunosuppression withdrawal within 2 years of liver transplantation.

Method: immunoSEQ multiplex PCR; TCRdb's copy keeps in-frame clones and lacks some. The sample records about 75,000 clones, approximately 80% being singletons. Study outcomes and limitations: A significant post-transplant drop in circulating graft-donor-reactive CD4 TCRbeta sequences occurred in most of the 8 subjects.

This sequence was found in a human patient who received a liver transplant. Some T cells may possibly be graft donor cells. The source material was CD4+ T cells from blood, sampled about 50 months after liver transplant.

CDR3 in amino acids: CASSVGPWGGNEKLFF. DNA for the CDR3: TGTGCCAGCAGCGTAGGGCCCTGGGGGGGCAATGAAAAACTGTTTTTT. The chain has TRBV9 and TRBJ1-4; weak D call: TRBD1 (6 bases). Germline V lookup: CDR1 SGDLS, CDR2 YYNGEE. Trimming took off 0 bases at V and 5 bases at J, with 14 bases between the two ends. The CDR3 length is 16 residues. Using reference TRBV9 and TRBJ1-4 for the parts outside the CDR3, the full variable domain is DSGVTQTPKHLITATGQRVTLRCSPRSGDLSVYWYQQSLDQGLQFLIQYYNGEERAKGNILERFSAQQFPDLHSELNLSSLELGDSALYFCASSVGPWGGNEKLFFGSGTQLSVL.